The clone carrying this TCR beta chain showed up just a few times. Its antigen is unknown. This entry comes from a study of OX40 agonist ivuxolimab in advanced cancers. Turning to the study itself: A male proportion of approximately 80% was recorded, with mean age roughly 60 years and range roughly 23 to 79.

Study-level findings and limits: Clonal expansion in partial responders at 0.1-3.0 mg/kg ranked among the lowest.

Here immunoSEQ multiplex PCR was the method, and the copy in TCRdb shows in-frame clones only, minus some. The repertoire consists of about 46,000 clones, with 88% occurring once and the leading ten covering more than 55%. The material was CD4+ or CD8+ T cells sorted from blood, obtained in a trial of the OX40 agonist ivuxolimab. This clonotype originated in an adult with an advanced solid tumor such as melanoma, head and neck, liver or kidney cancer.

The DNA for the CDR3 is TGTGCCAGCAGCGTAGGGGCAGGGGATGAAGCTTTCTTT. Translation gives CASSVGAGDEAFF. The rearrangement uses TRBV9 and TRBJ1-1, with D possibly matching TRBD1 (6 bases). Germline values: CDR1 SGDLS, CDR2 YYNGEE. This CDR3 contains 13 residues. Deletions cut 0 bases from V and 7 bases from J, with 10 bases between. The full variable domain, in which reference TRBV9 and TRBJ1-1 provide the parts outside the CDR3, is DSGVTQTPKHLITATGQRVTLRCSPRSGDLSVYWYQQSLDQGLQFLIQYYNGEERAKGNILERFSAQQFPDLHSELNLSSLELGDSALYFCASSVGAGDEAFFGQGTRLTVV.